A selection of T cell receptor beta chains follows, all from one sample in a study of siplizumab effects on memory and regulatory T cells. The repertoire was sequenced with immunoSEQ multiplex PCR; TCRdb's copy has only in-frame clones and lacks some. Here the sample spans some 100,000 clones, 94% being singletons. The sequenced material came from non-Treg CD4+ T cells sorted from blood. Every receptor here comes from a human donor in good health. Both conserved end residues are part of each CDR3. The D gene is left open where the match is weak. Clone size is stated in some rows and not others, as once, few, many or a class when expanded.

d_gene | abundance | j_gene | v_gene | CDR3aa | CDR3nt
. | . | TRBJ2-3 | TRBV7-3 | CASSSPEWDTQYF | TGTGCCAGCAGCTCCCCGGAATGGGATACGCAGTATTTT
TRBD1 | once | TRBJ1-2 | TRBV19 | CASRRQGGYGYTF | TGTGCCAGTAGAAGACAGGGCGGCTATGGCTACACCTTC
. | . | TRBJ1-1 | TRBV27 | CASSFQRGYTEAFF | TGTGCCAGCAGTTTCCAAAGGGGTTACACTGAAGCTTTCTTT
TRBD1 | once | TRBJ2-2 | TRBV19 | CASSDRGGTGELFF | TGTGCCAGTAGTGACAGGGGCGGCACCGGGGAGCTGTTTTTT
. | . | TRBJ2-5 | TRBV11-1 | CASSLGERETQYF | TGTGCCAGCAGCCTAGGGGAGAGGGAGACCCAGTACTTC
. | . | TRBJ2-7 | TRBV11-3 | CASSLGQTPYEQYF | TGTGCCAGCAGCTTAGGGCAGACCCCCTACGAGCAGTACTTC
TRBD2 | . | TRBJ2-3 | TRBV7-9 | CASSLMEGLASTDTQYF | TGTGCCAGCAGCCTGATGGAGGGACTAGCGAGCACAGATACGCAGTATTTT
. | . | TRBJ1-2 | TRBV7-9 | CASSFGAGPYYGYTF | TGTGCCAGCAGCTTCGGGGCAGGTCCATACTATGGCTACACCTTC
. | . | TRBJ2-1 | TRBV6-5 | CASSEQEYEQFF | TGTGCCAGCAGTGAACAGGAATATGAGCAGTTCTTC
TRBD1 | once | TRBJ1-5 | TRBV19 | CASSIEGGGATQPQHF | TGTGCCAGTAGTATAGAGGGAGGGGGCGCGACTCAGCCCCAGCATTTT
TRBD1 | . | TRBJ1-2 | TRBV5-4 | CASSWTGNNYGYTF | TGTGCCAGCAGCTGGACAGGGAATAACTATGGCTACACCTTC
TRBD2 | . | TRBJ2-7 | TRBV10-2 | CASSRTSGTEQYF | TGCGCCAGCTCCAGGACTAGCGGGACCGAGCAGTACTTC
. | few | TRBJ2-1 | TRBV27 | CASSIFAGQYNEQFF | TGTGCCAGCAGTATCTTTGCGGGACAATACAATGAGCAGTTCTTC
. | . | TRBJ2-7 | TRBV15 | CATSRDTSYEQYF | TGTGCCACCAGCAGAGATACCTCCTACGAGCAGTACTTC
. | few | TRBJ1-1 | TRBV30 | CAWSYLDEAFF | TGTGCCTGGAGTTACTTGGATGAAGCTTTCTTT
. | . | TRBJ2-5 | TRBV14 | CASSQAPVRTQYF | TGTGCCAGCAGCCAAGCCCCGGTTAGGACCCAGTACTTC
. | . | TRBJ1-6 | TRBV6-6 | CASTTAMTSYNSPLHF | TGTGCCAGCACCACCGCCATGACCTCCTATAATTCACCCCTCCACTTT
. | . | TRBJ1-1 | TRBV9 | CASSVGPMNTEAFF | TGTGCCAGCAGCGTAGGGCCGATGAACACTGAAGCTTTCTTT
TRBD1 | . | TRBJ2-7 | TRBV5-1 | CASSSGQGGYEQYF | TGCGCCAGCAGCTCTGGACAGGGGGGCTACGAGCAGTACTTC
TRBD2 | . | TRBJ2-1 | TRBV7-2 | CASSLVGGSSYNEQFF | TGTGCCAGCAGCTTAGTCGGCGGGAGCTCCTACAATGAGCAGTTCTTC
TRBD1 | . | TRBJ1-5 | TRBV6-5 | CASRGTGDQPQHF | TGTGCCAGCAGGGGTACAGGGGATCAGCCCCAGCATTTT
. | . | TRBJ2-1 | TRBV7-2 | CASSLVAGQFF | TGTGCCAGCAGCTTAGTGGCGGGGCAGTTCTTC
TRBD2 | few | TRBJ2-1 | TRBV7-9 | CASSITSRLAGVGEQFF | TGTGCCAGCAGCATAACCTCACGACTAGCGGGAGTAGGCGAGCAGTTCTTC
. | . | TRBJ1-3 | TRBV7-9 | CASSAFDSLYSGNTIYF | TGTGCCAGCAGCGCCTTCGACAGCCTTTACTCTGGAAACACCATATATTTT
. | . | TRBJ1-4 | TRBV28 | CASTPPGEKLFF | TGTGCCAGCACTCCGCCGGGGGAAAAACTGTTTTTT
. | . | TRBJ2-5 | TRBV9 | CASSVLGRETQYF | TGTGCCAGCAGCGTATTGGGACGGGAGACCCAGTACTTC
TRBD1 | . | TRBJ1-1 | TRBV18 | CASSPRSAGGLGMNTEAFF | TGTGCCAGCTCACCACGGTCCGCAGGGGGTTTGGGAATGAACACTGAAGCTTTCTTT
. | . | TRBJ1-5 | TRBV19 | CASSQLGGGVQPQHF | TGTGCCAGTAGTCAGCTTGGGGGAGGAGTTCAGCCCCAGCATTTT
. | . | TRBJ2-3 | TRBV10-3 | CAISIAVSTDTQYF | TGTGCCATCAGTATAGCGGTAAGCACAGATACGCAGTATTTT
TRBD2 | . | TRBJ2-3 | TRBV11-2 | CASSFGLAKDTQYF | TGTGCCAGCAGCTTTGGACTAGCGAAAGATACGCAGTATTTT
. | . | TRBJ2-7 | TRBV2 | CASSEQPGLGYEQYF | TGTGCCAGCAGTGAACAGCCGGGGTTAGGCTACGAGCAGTACTTC
. | . | TRBJ2-7 | TRBV5-1 | CASSRGTKSEQYF | TGCGCCAGCAGCCGCGGGACAAAGTCCGAGCAGTACTTC
TRBD2 | . | TRBJ2-1 | TRBV5-4 | CASSFLAGAYNEQFF | TGTGCCAGCAGCTTCTTAGCGGGTGCCTACAATGAGCAGTTCTTC
. | . | TRBJ1-3 | TRBV18 | CASSPLQTNSGNTIYF | TGTGCCAGCTCACCATTGCAAACCAACTCTGGAAACACCATATATTTT
TRBD2 | . | TRBJ2-3 | TRBV11-3 | CASSPRTSGSRSTDTQYF | TGTGCCAGCAGCCCGCGGACTAGCGGGAGTCGTAGCACAGATACGCAGTATTTT
TRBD2 | . | TRBJ2-1 | TRBV4-1 | CASSQAISAGGENNEQFF | TGCGCCAGCAGCCAAGCTATTTCGGCGGGAGGGGAAAACAATGAGCAGTTCTTC
TRBD1 | . | TRBJ1-2 | TRBV7-9 | CASSVNRGPYGYTF | TGTGCCAGCAGCGTAAACAGGGGTCCCTATGGCTACACCTTC
TRBD1 | . | TRBJ2-7 | TRBV19 | CASQITGTAYEQYF | TGTGCCAGTCAAATCACCGGGACAGCCTACGAGCAGTACTTC
. | . | TRBJ1-5 | TRBV6-5 | CASSYSRVNQPQHF | TGTGCCAGCAGTTACTCGAGGGTCAATCAGCCCCAGCATTTT
. | . | TRBJ2-7 | TRBV7-2 | CASAIRGTRSYEQYF | TGTGCCAGCGCAATCCGCGGGACCCGCTCCTACGAGCAGTACTTC
TRBD2 | . | TRBJ2-5 | TRBV7-7 | CASSLTPGLGKTQYF | TGTGCTAGCAGCTTAACCCCGGGACTAGGGAAGACCCAGTACTTC
. | . | TRBJ1-3 | TRBV9 | CASSGPFGNTIYF | TGTGCCAGCAGCGGCCCATTTGGAAACACCATATATTTT
. | . | TRBJ2-5 | TRBV18 | CASSPAGLQETQYF | TGTGCCAGCTCACCAGCCGGGTTGCAAGAGACCCAGTACTTC
. | . | TRBJ1-4 | TRBV19 | CASSPLDLYEKLFF | TGTGCCAGTAGCCCCTTGGACCTTTATGAAAAACTGTTTTTT
TRBD1 | . | TRBJ1-5 | TRBV30 | CAWSGGTDQPQHF | TGTGCCTGGAGTGGGGGGACAGACCAGCCCCAGCATTTT
TRBD2 | . | TRBJ2-7 | TRBV2 | CASGRDRSYEQYF | TGTGCCAGCGGGAGGGACCGATCCTACGAGCAGTACTTC
. | . | TRBJ1-1 | TRBV29-1 | CSVGPGGNTEAFF | TGCAGCGTTGGGCCGGGGGGGAACACTGAAGCTTTCTTT
TRBD1 | . | TRBJ1-2 | TRBV11-2 | CASSFRDREAGYTF | TGTGCCAGCAGCTTTCGAGACAGGGAAGCTGGCTACACCTTC
. | . | TRBJ2-7 | TRBV7-3 | CASSPGRGEQYF | TGTGCCAGCAGCCCCGGACGGGGAGAGCAGTACTTC
TRBD1 | once | TRBJ2-7 | TRBV5-1 | CASSPGTAVDYEQYF | TGCGCCAGCAGCCCCGGGACAGCAGTAGACTACGAGCAGTACTTC
TRBD2 | . | TRBJ2-3 | TRBV6-4 | CASSDPGLAPTDTQYF | TGTGCCAGCAGTGACCCGGGACTAGCGCCGACAGATACGCAGTATTTT
TRBD1 | . | TRBJ2-2 | TRBV12-5 | CASGLGTGNTGELFF | TGTGCTAGTGGTTTAGGGACAGGGAACACCGGGGAGCTGTTTTTT
. | . | TRBJ2-5 | TRBV5-5 | CASSLEGGKETQYF | TGTGCCAGCAGCTTGGAAGGGGGAAAAGAGACCCAGTACTTC
. | . | TRBJ2-6 | TRBV4-1 | CASSQDGQGANVLTF | TGCGCCAGCAGCCAAGATGGTCAGGGGGCCAACGTCCTGACTTTC
TRBD1 | . | TRBJ2-1 | TRBV11-2 | CASSSRRQGTNEQFF | TGTGCCAGCAGCTCACGCAGACAGGGGACCAATGAGCAGTTCTTC
TRBD1 | once | TRBJ1-6 | TRBV5-1 | CASSLAGLGQGLRSPLHF | TGCGCCAGCAGCTTGGCCGGCTTGGGACAGGGACTTAGGTCACCCCTCCACTTT
. | . | TRBJ1-2 | TRBV19 | CASSLPTVGDYGYTF | TGTGCCAGTAGCCTACCAACTGTGGGGGACTATGGCTACACCTTC